The next 8 T cell receptor beta chains were all read from a single sample in a study of beta chain features in type 1 diabetes. The sequenced template was cDNA made from the entire isolated RNA. TCRdb's table, derived via immunoSEQ multiplex PCR, lists solely in-frame clones and lacks some. The top ten clones hold 0.015% of a sample with 250,000 to 350,000 clones, roughly 11% of them seen once. The sequencing sample was made of naive CD4+ T cells from blood. The receptor source for this set is a woman under 40 in good health.

This clone was seen a few times. CDR3 residues: CAWSNSGSSGIQYF. CDR3 sequence (DNA): TGTGCCTGGAGTAATAGCGGGAGTAGCGGCATTCAGTACTTC. This chain connects TRBV30 to TRBJ2-4; 9 bases map to TRBD2. V was clipped by 2 bases and J by 9 bases; unmatched bases: 8. The germline V gene encodes CDR1 GTSNPN and CDR2 SVGIG (reference sequence). The CDR3 loop spans 14 amino acids.

The chain employs TRBV20-1 and TRBJ1-2; the match to TRBD1 covers 8 bases. Per germline, CDR1 DFQATT and CDR2 SNEGSKA (reference sequence). The CDR3 has 11 amino acids. The V segment lost 3 bases and the J segment 8 bases; nucleotides outside the gene matches: 2. CDR3 loop: CSASGQGGYTF. CDR3 sequence (DNA): TGCAGTGCTAGCGGACAGGGCGGCTACACCTTC.

In its sample, this clone was seen a few times. This chain uses TRBV27 with TRBJ2-6, with 7 bases identical to TRBD1. CDR1 is MNHEY and CDR2 is SMNVEV in the germline V gene (reference sequence). Germline trimming cut 1 base from V and 0 bases from J; bases unmatched to any gene: 3. This CDR3 is 17 amino acids long. The CDR3 region is CASSLWGQSSGANVLTF. CDR3 nucleotides: TGTGCCAGCAGTTTATGGGGACAGAGCTCTGGGGCCAACGTCCTGACTTTC.

The gene calls are TRBV11-2 and TRBJ2-7; D remains unclear. V was clipped by 0 bases and J by 9 bases, with 12 bases between them. Looked up from germline, CDR1 is SGHAT and CDR2 is FQNNGV. The CDR3 contains 13 residues. The CDR3, as DNA: TGTGCCAGCAGCTTAGATCAGGTAGTCTCGCAGTACTTC. It is translated as CASSLDQVVSQYF.

The chain employs TRBV19 and TRBJ2-7; maybe TRBD1 (5 bases). The germline V gene has CDR1 LNHDA and CDR2 SQIVND (reference sequence). Trimming removed 4 bases from V and 3 bases from J, with 7 bases in between. CDR3 length: 12 residues. CDR3 sequence (DNA): TGTGCCAGTAGTAATAGGGGCTACGAGCAGTACTTC. This codes for CASSNRGYEQYF.

In this sample, this clone turned up a few times. This rearrangement joins TRBV7-3 to TRBJ1-2; D may be TRBD1 (5 bases). The V and J ends lost 5 bases and 8 bases respectively, with 15 bases between them. This CDR3 has 13 amino acids. In germline, CDR1 is SGHTA, CDR2 FQGTGA. The CDR3 protein is CASSPGGGGGYTF. CDR3 nucleotide sequence: TGTGCCAGCAGCCCGGGCGGGGGAGGCGGCTACACCTTC. Drawing the rest from reference TRBV7-3 and TRBJ1-2, the complete variable domain is GAGVSQTPSNKVTEKGKYVELRCDPISGHTALYWYRQSLGQGPEFLIYFQGTGAADDSGLPNDRFFAVRPEGSVSTLKIQRTERGDSAVYLCASSPGGGGGYTFGSGTRLTVV.

The gene calls are TRBV9 and TRBJ2-1; 7 nucleotides align to TRBD2. The length of the CDR3 is 16 residues. V dropped 0 bases and J dropped 2; count of bases not matched to a gene: 5. Germline CDR1 and CDR2: SGDLS and YYNGEE. The DNA for the CDR3 is TGTGCCAGCAGCGTAGGAGGCGGGGGACCCTACAATGAGCAGTTCTTC. It yields the protein CASSVGGGGPYNEQFF.

As DNA, the CDR3 is TGTGCCAGCAGCTTAGACAGCAACTCCTACGAGCAGTACTTC. Translation: CASSLDSNSYEQYF. This chain links TRBV7-2 with TRBJ2-7, with unresolved D. V was shortened by 1 base and J by 0 bases, with 7 bases between the two germline ends. The CDR3 is 14 amino acids. In germline, CDR1 is SGHTA, CDR2 FQGNSA.